The following is a TCR beta chain sequence with its context. The data are from a study of cytotoxic CD8 clonotypes in ibrutinib-treated CLL. Study context: After median around 70 months, roughly 15 stayed in remission, around twelve progressed; responses roughly 25 partial, 2 complete.

Generated by immunoSEQ multiplex PCR, the TCRdb table keeps only in-frame clones and is missing some. Of 250,000 to 350,000 clones in the sample, more than 70% are singletons; the top ten hold 5.6%. V lost 0 bases and J lost 3; bases outside the gene matches: 3. The germline gives CDR1 SGHRS, CDR2 YFSETQ. The CDR3 contains 14 residues. Sequencing was performed on PBMCs, taken at disease progression, from a patient treated with ibrutinib. This sequence originates from a human donor with chronic lymphocytic leukemia. The V gene is TRBV5-1, the J gene TRBJ2-7; 7 bases fit TRBD2. CDR3 sequence: CASSLAGLLYEQYF. The CDR3 DNA follows: TGCGCCAGCAGCTTGGCGGGACTACTCTACGAGCAGTACTTC.